Sequencing of this T cell receptor beta chain was carried out in a study of blood T cell repertoires in COVID-19. Study information: Specimens from acute and convalescent COVID-19 originated in the United States, Italy and Spain.

Individuals drawn from under 30 US areas were roughly 18 to 95 years old. Exposed participants came across a COVID-19 case within 2 weeks before study entry. The CDR3 runs to 16 residues. Trimming cost V 4 bases and J 0 bases; bases outside gene matches: 4. Germline-derived CDR1 and CDR2 are SGHDT and YYEEEE. Clones were read by immunoSEQ multiplex PCR, and TCRdb kept only the in-frame ones, dropping some. The sample lists more than 300,000 clones; 91% were seen once. V is TRBV5-6 and J is TRBJ1-2, with 12 bases that match TRBD1. The TCR comes from a woman aged 40 to 50 who had been exposed to COVID-19. Sequencing was performed on PBMCs or T cells enriched from blood (not recorded which). The CDR3 reads CASSRDRGLTNYGYTF. In nucleotides, the CDR3 is TGTGCCAGCAGCCGGGACAGGGGGCTAACTAACTATGGCTACACCTTC.